This T cell receptor beta chain was captured in a study of T cell responses to AZD1222 COVID-19 vaccine. Study-wide background: Whether given at about 4 or about 12 weeks, second doses were pooled. Study-level points and caveats: Nearly half of unique spike-specific TCRs reportedly avoided B.1.351 and B.1.1.7 mutated regions. None of the repertoires were sampled until the peak T cell response had passed. Donors skewed white British and female; clonal diversity was possibly underestimated.

Note on this clone: Antigen specificity is unknown.

Clones were sequenced by immunoSEQ multiplex PCR, and TCRdb holds only the in-frame ones, with some missing. The sample has 95,000 to 110,000 clones; around nine tenths are singletons. V was trimmed by 3 bases and J by 1 base, leaving 12 bases between them. This CDR3 is built from 15 residues. CDR1 and CDR2 (germline): MNHEY, SVGAGI. The chain couples TRBV6-5 to TRBJ1-1, with unresolved D. The sequence was collected from an adult in good health. Sequences were derived from peripheral blood, sampled on day 0 of AZD1222 vaccination. The CDR3 region has the DNA TGTGCCAGCAGTTATGTGGGGATCGGGAACACTGAAGCTTTCTTT. This encodes CASSYVGIGNTEAFF.